These 23 T cell receptor beta chains were sequenced from one sample in a study of T cells during gluten challenge in celiac disease. Via MiXCR, TCRdb re-called the 5' RACE reads, giving one row per CDR3 protein. The sample shows about 170 distinct CDR3 sequences, approximately 11% of them seen only once. Lineage-negative, tetramer-binding CD3+ CD4+ cells lacking CD45RA and CD62L but expressing integrin beta7 were gated. The sample in question was gluten-specific CD4+ T cells sorted from blood using tetramers, obtained at baseline or on day 6, 14 or 28 of gluten challenge (not recorded which). Source of these receptors: a female donor with celiac disease.

Within the sample, this clonotype is large. This rearrangement joins TRBV7-2 to TRBJ2-3, with D unclear. Trimming took off 5 bases at V and 2 bases at J, with 8 bases between the two ends. This CDR3 region has 13 residues. Germline V CDR1 and CDR2: SGHTA, FQGNSA. As DNA, the CDR3 is TGTGCCAGCAGCACGCGACACACAGATACGCAGTATTTT. This codes for CASSTRHTDTQYF.

The chain joins TRBV29-1 to TRBJ2-7, with 7 bases fitting TRBD1. The CDR3 extends over 12 amino acids. Germline CDR1 is SQVTM and CDR2 is ANQGSEA. CDR3 protein: CLEPARGHEQYF. The CDR3 DNA reads TGCCTTGAACCAGCGAGGGGGCACGAGCAGTACTTC.

This clonotype was observed a single time. The V gene is TRBV10-2, the J gene TRBJ2-7, with 9 bases that match TRBD2. Trimming cost V 4 bases and J 3 bases; bases outside gene matches: 10. Per germline, CDR1 WSHSY and CDR2 SAAADI. This CDR3 is 16 amino acids long. CDR3 loop: CASSVSGGLGDYEQYF. The CDR3 coding sequence is TGCGCCAGCAGTGTCAGCGGGGGGCTCGGTGACTACGAGCAGTACTTC.

There are many counts of this clonotype. The chain recombines TRBV4-2 with TRBJ1-1; tentatively, D is TRBD1 (6 bases). The CDR3 sequence is 15 residues long. Germline V gene lookup returns CDR1 LGHNA and CDR2 YNFKEQ. V lost 1 base and J lost 4, with 13 bases in between. CDR3 loop: CASSQATGLGTEAFF. As DNA, the CDR3 is TGTGCCAGCAGCCAAGCCACAGGGTTAGGCACTGAAGCTTTCTTT.

Judged by abundance, this clonotype is medium-sized. The J gene is TRBJ1-6, the V gene TRBV4-2; D remains unclear. This CDR3 has 14 amino acids. CDR1 and CDR2 (germline): LGHNA, YNFKEQ. Trimming took off 1 base at V and 9 bases at J, with 10 bases between the two ends. The CDR3 DNA sequence: TGTGCCAGCAGCCAAGGGGTTGAAGGTTCACCCCTCCACTTT. It yields the protein CASSQGVEGSPLHF.

This clonotype is categorized as large (0.1 to 1%). The chain is built from TRBV9 and TRBJ2-3; D not certain. Germline V CDR1 and CDR2: SGDLS, YYNGEE. V was clipped by 0 bases and J by 0 bases, with 5 bases between them. The CDR3 has 14 amino acids. This CDR3 reads CASSVAHSTDTQYF. CDR3 nucleotide sequence: TGTGCCAGCAGCGTAGCTCATAGCACAGATACGCAGTATTTT.

This clonotype has at least ten counts. This chain links TRBV5-4 with TRBJ2-1; D could derive from TRBD1 or TRBD2 (6 bases each). Trimming pared 5 bases from V and 3 bases from J, leaving 12 bases between. CDR1 is SGHNT, CDR2 YYREEE, per germline (reference sequence). The CDR3 sequence is 14 residues long. CDR3 sequence reads: CASSLGGLYNEQFF. For the CDR3, the DNA is TGTGCCAGCAGTCTCGGGGGCCTCTACAATGAGCAGTTCTTC.

This clonotype was recorded at least ten times. This chain joins TRBV6-6 and TRBJ2-1, with D tentatively TRBD2 (5 bases). The V and J ends lost 2 bases and 2 bases respectively, with 13 bases between them. Germline CDR1 reads MNHNY; CDR2 reads SVGAGI (reference sequence). This CDR3 is 16 amino acids long. CDR3 in DNA: TGTGCCAGCAGTTACATGGGAGTAAGTACCTACAATGAGCAGTTCTTC. It specifies CASSYMGVSTYNEQFF.

This clonotype is large by share. The V gene is TRBV30, the J gene TRBJ2-2; D ambiguous. Trimming cost V 2 bases and J 3 bases, with 13 bases left between them. This CDR3 contains 15 residues. CDR1 and CDR2 (germline): GTSNPN, SVGIG (reference sequence). The CDR3 coding sequence is TGTGCCTGGAGTCCCCGTGGGTGGGACACCGGGGAGCTGTTTTTT. The encoded protein is CAWSPRGWDTGELFF.

By its share, this clonotype is hyperexpanded (1% or more). In DNA form, the CDR3 reads TGCAGTGCTAACCGGGACTGGAACACCGGGGAGCTGTTTTTT. Translated: CSANRDWNTGELFF. The chain couples TRBV20-1 to TRBJ2-2; D perhaps matches TRBD2 (6 bases). The V and J ends lost 4 bases and 1 base respectively, with 10 bases between them. The CDR3 length is 14 residues. Germline CDR1 is DFQATT and CDR2 is SNEGSKA (reference sequence).

This clonotype is large (0.1 to 1%) in the sample. The gene calls are TRBV5-5 and TRBJ2-3; D is perhaps TRBD1 (5 bases). Trimming shortened V by 0 bases and J by 2 bases, and 10 bases separated the two germline ends. Germline values: CDR1 SGHKS, CDR2 YYEKEE (reference sequence). The CDR3 runs 15 residues. The CDR3 is CASSLVGHITDTQYF. CDR3 nucleotides: TGTGCCAGCAGCTTGGTCGGACATATCACAGATACGCAGTATTTT. Drawing the rest from reference TRBV5-5 and TRBJ2-3, the complete variable domain is DAGVTQSPTHLIKTRGQQVTLRCSPISGHKSVSWYQQVLGQGPQFIFQYYEKEERGRGNFPDRFSARQFPNYSSELNVNALLLGDSALYLCASSLVGHITDTQYFGPGTRLTVL.

The V call is TRBV4-3, the J call TRBJ2-3, with 8 bases identical to TRBD1. V was pared by 3 bases and J by 7 bases, with 6 bases of the junction left unmatched. The CDR3 consists of 14 residues. Germline-derived CDR1 and CDR2 are LGHNA and YSLEER. The CDR3 DNA sequence: TGCGCCAGCAGCCAGACAGGGGTCTGGTATACGCAGTATTTT. The encoded protein is CASSQTGVWYTQYF.

This clonotype is classed as medium-sized. This rearrangement joins TRBV20-1 to TRBJ1-5; no clear D gene. The CDR3 is made up of 16 amino acids. Germline loops: CDR1 DFQATT, CDR2 SNEGSKA (reference sequence). Trimming took 3 bases from V and 3 from J, leaving 18 bases between them. In DNA form, the CDR3 reads TGCAGTGCTAGCGCCTTGGGTGAGGGCGTCAATCAGCCCCAGCATTTT. It encodes CSASALGEGVNQPQHF.

This clonotype was counted many times. V usage is TRBV19 and J usage is TRBJ1-1; 7 bases match TRBD1. The CDR3 covers 13 residues. From germline, CDR1 is LNHDA and CDR2 SQIVND (reference sequence). V lost 8 bases to trimming and J lost 7 bases; unmatched junction nucleotides: 10. The CDR3 DNA follows: TGTGCCAGTGGACTTAGGCAGGGGGTTGAAGCTTTCTTT. This sequence encodes CASGLRQGVEAFF.

This clonotype is large within its sample. The genes are TRBV21-1 and TRBJ2-1; TRBD2 is the table's D call and was not checked against the DNA. TRBV21-1 is deemed a pseudogene. This CDR3 has 16 residues. The CDR3: CASSQRQREDYNEQFF. CDR3 DNA sequence: TGTGCCAGCAGCCAAAGACAGCGGGAGGATTACAATGAGCAGTTCTTC.

By its share, this clonotype is medium-sized. The V gene is TRBV20-1, the J gene TRBJ1-1; the D is unclear. The V end lost 6 bases, the J end lost 1 base, and 9 bases lay between the germline ends. Per the germline V gene, CDR1 is DFQATT and CDR2 is SNEGSKA (reference sequence). The length of the CDR3 is 12 residues. Here the CDR3 DNA reads TGCAGTGCCAAATCCGGGAACACTGAAGCTTTCTTT. Protein sequence: CSAKSGNTEAFF.

In its sample, this clonotype ranks as hyperexpanded (1% or more). The gene calls are TRBV4-3 and TRBJ2-1; 11 bases fit TRBD2. There are 16 residues in the CDR3. Germline assignment: CDR1 LGHNA and CDR2 YSLEER. After removal of 3 bases from V and 3 bases from J, the junction contained 4 bases not matched to a gene. The CDR3 DNA follows: TGCGCCAGCAGCCACCTACTAGCGGGGGACTACAATGAGCAGTTCTTC. Translation gives CASSHLLAGDYNEQFF.

This clonotype is classed as large (0.1 to 1%). The chain carries TRBV29-1 and TRBJ1-5, with 9 positions matching TRBD1. The CDR3 covers 13 residues. J lost 9 bases, V lost 6 bases, and 9 bases had no gene match. CDR1 and CDR2 (germline): SQVTM, ANQGSEA. CDR3 sequence reads: CSVGQGFEGPQHF. CDR3 DNA: TGCAGCGTGGGACAGGGTTTCGAGGGGCCCCAGCATTTT.

By sample fraction, this clonotype is hyperexpanded. The gene calls are TRBV7-2 and TRBJ2-2, with D possibly TRBD2 on 5 matching bases. Trimming took 3 bases from V and 6 from J, leaving 11 bases between them. CDR1 is SGHTA and CDR2 is FQGNSA in the germline V gene. This CDR3 has 14 amino acids. DNA for the CDR3: TGTGCCAGCAGCTTCTCGGGTAGCGCCGGGGAGCTGTTTTTT. This translates into CASSFSGSAGELFF.

A remark on this clonotype: A much larger clone sits a single nucleotide away, making a read error possible. The chain uses TRBV19 and TRBJ1-1; 7 bases fit TRBD1. J was trimmed by 9 bases and V by 8 bases; bases with no gene match: 12. Germline V gene sequence: CDR1 LNHDA, CDR2 SQIVND (reference sequence). This CDR3 has 13 amino acids. CDR3 residues: CASGLRQGVQAFF. CDR3 nucleotide sequence: TGTGCCAGTGGACTTAGGCAGGGGGTTCAAGCTTTCTTT.

This clonotype is classed as hyperexpanded. This chain joins TRBV7-6 and TRBJ2-7, with D possibly being TRBD1 or TRBD2 (5 bases each). Germline CDR1 is SGHVS and CDR2 is FNYEAQ. CDR3 length: 14 amino acids. The V end lost 3 bases, the J end lost 3 bases, and 12 bases lay between the germline ends. CDR3 in DNA: TGTGCCAGCAGCTTGGGGGTGGAAGTCTACGAGCAGTACTTC. This encodes CASSLGVEVYEQYF.

This clonotype appeared many times. V is TRBV19 and J is TRBJ2-3, with D perhaps being TRBD1 or TRBD2 (5 bases each). This CDR3 spans 14 amino acids. Trimming left V 8 bases short and J 6 bases short, with 18 bases between. The V gene's germline CDR1 is LNHDA and CDR2 SQIVND (reference sequence). This CDR3 reads CASCGTVYSDTQYF. The CDR3 nucleotides read TGTGCCAGTTGTGGGACGGTATACTCTGATACGCAGTATTTT.

By sample share, this clonotype is large. V usage is TRBV29-1 and J usage is TRBJ2-2; 7 bases are shared with TRBD2. CDR3 size: 14 residues. The germline V gene encodes CDR1 SQVTM and CDR2 ANQGSEA. The CDR3 region has the DNA TGCAGTCCGGCGGGGGTGTTATACACCGGGGAGCTGTTTTTT. Translating gives CSPAGVLYTGELFF.